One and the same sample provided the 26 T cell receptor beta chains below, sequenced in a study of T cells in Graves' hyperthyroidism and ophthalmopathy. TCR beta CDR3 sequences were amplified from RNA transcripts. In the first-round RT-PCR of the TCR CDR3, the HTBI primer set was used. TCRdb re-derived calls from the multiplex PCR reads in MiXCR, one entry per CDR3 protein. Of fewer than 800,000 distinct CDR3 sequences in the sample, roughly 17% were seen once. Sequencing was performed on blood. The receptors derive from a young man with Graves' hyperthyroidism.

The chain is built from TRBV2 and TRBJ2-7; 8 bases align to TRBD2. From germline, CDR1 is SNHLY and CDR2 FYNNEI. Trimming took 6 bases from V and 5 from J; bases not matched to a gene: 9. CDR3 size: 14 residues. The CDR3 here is CASSRDSGTHEQYF. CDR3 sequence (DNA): TGTGCCAGCAGCAGAGATAGCGGGACCCACGAGCAGTACTTC.

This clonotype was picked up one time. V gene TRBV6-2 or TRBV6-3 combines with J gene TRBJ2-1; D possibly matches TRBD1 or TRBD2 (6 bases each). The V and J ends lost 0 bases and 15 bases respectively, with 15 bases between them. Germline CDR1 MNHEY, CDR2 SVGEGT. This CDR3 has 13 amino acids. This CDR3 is CASSYSRLGGGFF. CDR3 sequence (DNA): TGTGCCAGCAGTTACTCCCGACTAGGAGGGGGGTTCTTC.

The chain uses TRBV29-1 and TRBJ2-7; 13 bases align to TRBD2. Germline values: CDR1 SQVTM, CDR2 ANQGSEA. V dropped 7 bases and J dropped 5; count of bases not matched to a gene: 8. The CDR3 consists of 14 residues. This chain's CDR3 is CSARGTSGNDEQYF. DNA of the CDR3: TGCAGCGCCAGAGGGACTAGCGGGAACGACGAGCAGTACTTC.

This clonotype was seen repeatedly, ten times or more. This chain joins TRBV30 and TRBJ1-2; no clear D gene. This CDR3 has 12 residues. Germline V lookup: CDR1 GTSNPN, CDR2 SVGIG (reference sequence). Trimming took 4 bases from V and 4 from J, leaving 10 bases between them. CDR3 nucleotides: TGTGCCTGGACCGGACGGGGCTATGGCTACACCTTC. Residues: CAWTGRGYGYTF.

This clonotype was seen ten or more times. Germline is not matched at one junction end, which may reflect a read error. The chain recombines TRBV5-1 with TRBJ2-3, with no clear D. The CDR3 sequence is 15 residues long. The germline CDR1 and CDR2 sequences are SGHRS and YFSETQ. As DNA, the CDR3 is TGCGCCAGCAGCTTGGGCGGCGGAAGCACAAATACGCAGTATTTT. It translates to CASSLGGGSTNTQYF.

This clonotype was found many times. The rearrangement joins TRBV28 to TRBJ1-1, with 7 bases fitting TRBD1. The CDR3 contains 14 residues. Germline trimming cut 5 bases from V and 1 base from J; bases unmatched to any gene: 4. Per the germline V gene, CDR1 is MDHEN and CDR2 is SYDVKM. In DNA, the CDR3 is TGTGCCAGCAGTATAACAGGGGAGAACACTGAAGCTTTCTTT. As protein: CASSITGENTEAFF.

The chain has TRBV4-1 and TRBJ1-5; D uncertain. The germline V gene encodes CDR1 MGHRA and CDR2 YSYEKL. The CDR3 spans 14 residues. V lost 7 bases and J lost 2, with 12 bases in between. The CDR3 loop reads CASTLEVRNQPQHF. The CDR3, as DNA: TGCGCCAGCACCCTCGAAGTGCGCAATCAGCCCCAGCATTTT.

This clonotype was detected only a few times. DNA of the CDR3: TGCAGCGTTATCCGGGGACCAAAAAACATTCAGTACTTC. It translates to CSVIRGPKNIQYF. V and J are TRBV29-1 and TRBJ2-4; tentatively, D is TRBD1 or TRBD2 (5 bases each). Trimming removed 5 bases from V and 4 bases from J, with 12 bases in between. The CDR3 is made up of 13 amino acids. Looked up from germline, CDR1 is SQVTM and CDR2 is ANQGSEA.

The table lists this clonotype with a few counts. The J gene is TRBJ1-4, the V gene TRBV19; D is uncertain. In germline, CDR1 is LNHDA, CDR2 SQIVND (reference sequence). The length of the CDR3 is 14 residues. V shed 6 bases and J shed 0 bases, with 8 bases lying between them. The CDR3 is CASRPRATNEKLFF. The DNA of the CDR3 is TGTGCCAGTAGACCTAGGGCAACTAATGAAAAACTGTTTTTT. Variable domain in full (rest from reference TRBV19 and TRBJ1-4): DGGITQSPKYLFRKEGQNVTLSCEQNLNHDAMYWYRQDPGQGLRLIYYSQIVNDFQKGDIAEGYSVSREKKESFPLTVTSAQKNPTAFYLCASRPRATNEKLFFGSGTQLSVL.

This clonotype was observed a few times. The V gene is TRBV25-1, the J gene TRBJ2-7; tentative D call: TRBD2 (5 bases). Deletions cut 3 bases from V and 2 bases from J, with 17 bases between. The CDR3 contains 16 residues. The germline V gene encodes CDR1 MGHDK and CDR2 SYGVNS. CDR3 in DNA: TGTGCCAGCAGTGATAGCCTCGGGGTGAAAACCTACGAGCAGTACTTC. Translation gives CASSDSLGVKTYEQYF.

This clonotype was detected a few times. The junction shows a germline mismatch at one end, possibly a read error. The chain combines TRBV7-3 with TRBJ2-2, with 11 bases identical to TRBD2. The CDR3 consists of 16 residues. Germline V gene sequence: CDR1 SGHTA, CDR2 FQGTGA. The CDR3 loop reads CASRLTGTSGNGELFF. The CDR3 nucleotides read TGTGCCAGCAGGTTAACCGGGACTAGCGGTAACGGGGAGCTGTTTTTT.

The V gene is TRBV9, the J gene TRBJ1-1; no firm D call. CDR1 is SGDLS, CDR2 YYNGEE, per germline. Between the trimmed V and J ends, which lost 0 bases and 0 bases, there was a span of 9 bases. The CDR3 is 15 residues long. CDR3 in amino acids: CASSVGRGLNTEAFF. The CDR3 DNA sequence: TGTGCCAGCAGCGTAGGTAGAGGGTTGAACACTGAAGCTTTCTTT.

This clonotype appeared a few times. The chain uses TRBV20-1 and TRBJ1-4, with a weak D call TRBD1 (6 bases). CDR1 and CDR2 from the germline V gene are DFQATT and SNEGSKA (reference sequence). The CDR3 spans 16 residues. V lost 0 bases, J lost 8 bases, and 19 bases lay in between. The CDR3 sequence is CSARDTGSAVEEKLFF. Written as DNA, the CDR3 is TGCAGTGCTAGAGATACAGGGTCAGCAGTAGAGGAAAAACTGTTTTTT.

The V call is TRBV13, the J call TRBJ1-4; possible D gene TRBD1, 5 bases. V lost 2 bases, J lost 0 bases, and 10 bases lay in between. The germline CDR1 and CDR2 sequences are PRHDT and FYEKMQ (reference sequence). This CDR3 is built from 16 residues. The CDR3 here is CASSLSKGATNEKLFF. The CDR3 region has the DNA TGTGCCAGCAGCTTATCCAAAGGGGCAACTAATGAAAAACTGTTTTTT.

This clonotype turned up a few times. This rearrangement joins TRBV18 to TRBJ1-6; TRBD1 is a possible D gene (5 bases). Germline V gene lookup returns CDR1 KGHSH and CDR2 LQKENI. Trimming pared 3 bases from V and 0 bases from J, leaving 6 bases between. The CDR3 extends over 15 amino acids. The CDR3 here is CASSPTVSYNSPLHF. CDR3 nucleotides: TGTGCCAGCTCACCGACAGTCTCCTATAATTCACCCCTCCACTTT.

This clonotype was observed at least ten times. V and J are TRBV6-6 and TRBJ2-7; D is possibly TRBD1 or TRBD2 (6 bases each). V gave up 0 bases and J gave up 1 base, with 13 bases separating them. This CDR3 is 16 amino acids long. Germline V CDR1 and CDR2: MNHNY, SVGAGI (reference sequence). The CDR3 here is CASSYSGGSGSYEQYF. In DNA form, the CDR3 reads TGTGCCAGCAGTTACTCCGGGGGCAGTGGTTCCTACGAGCAGTACTTC.

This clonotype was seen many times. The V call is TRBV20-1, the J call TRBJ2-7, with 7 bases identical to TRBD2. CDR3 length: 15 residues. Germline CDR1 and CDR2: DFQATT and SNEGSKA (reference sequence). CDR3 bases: TGCAGCGCAGCGGTCACTAGCGTAATCTCCTACGAGCAGTACTTC. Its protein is CSAAVTSVISYEQYF.

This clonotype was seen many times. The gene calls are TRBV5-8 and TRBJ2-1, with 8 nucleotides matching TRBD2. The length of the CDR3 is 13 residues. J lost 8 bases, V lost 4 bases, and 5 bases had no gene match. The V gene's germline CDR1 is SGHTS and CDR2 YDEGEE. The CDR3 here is CASSLGRGDEQFF. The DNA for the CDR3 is TGTGCCAGCAGCCTCGGGAGGGGGGATGAGCAGTTCTTC.

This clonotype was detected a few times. The CDR3 sequence is CASSTPPGLAGVVYNEQFF. CDR3 DNA: TGTGCCAGCAGCACGCCACCGGGACTAGCGGGAGTGGTTTACAATGAGCAGTTCTTC. The chain uses TRBV9 and TRBJ2-1; 14 bases agree with TRBD2. The CDR3 is 19 amino acids. CDR1 and CDR2 from the germline V gene are SGDLS and YYNGEE. Trimming at V came to 4 bases and at J to 4 bases, leaving 13 bases not matched to a gene.

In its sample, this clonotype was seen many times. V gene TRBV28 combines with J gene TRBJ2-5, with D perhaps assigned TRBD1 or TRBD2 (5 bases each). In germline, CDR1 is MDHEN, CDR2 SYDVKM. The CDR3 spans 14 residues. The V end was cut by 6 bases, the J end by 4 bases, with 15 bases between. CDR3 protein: CASRDSGFRETQYF. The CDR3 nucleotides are TGTGCCAGCAGGGACTCAGGGTTCCGAGAGACCCAGTACTTC.

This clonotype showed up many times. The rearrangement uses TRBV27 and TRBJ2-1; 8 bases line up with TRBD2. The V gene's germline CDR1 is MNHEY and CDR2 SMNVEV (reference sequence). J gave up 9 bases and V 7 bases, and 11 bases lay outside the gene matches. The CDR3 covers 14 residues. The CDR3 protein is CASKDGSAGGEQFF. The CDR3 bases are TGTGCCAGCAAGGATGGCTCGGCGGGAGGTGAGCAGTTCTTC.

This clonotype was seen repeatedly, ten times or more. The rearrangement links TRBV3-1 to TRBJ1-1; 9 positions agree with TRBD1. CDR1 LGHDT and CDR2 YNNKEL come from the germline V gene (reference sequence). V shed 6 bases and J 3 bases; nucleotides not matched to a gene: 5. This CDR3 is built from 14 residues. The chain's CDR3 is CASSYRGLDTEAFF. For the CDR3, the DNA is TGTGCCAGCAGTTACAGGGGGCTTGACACTGAAGCTTTCTTT.

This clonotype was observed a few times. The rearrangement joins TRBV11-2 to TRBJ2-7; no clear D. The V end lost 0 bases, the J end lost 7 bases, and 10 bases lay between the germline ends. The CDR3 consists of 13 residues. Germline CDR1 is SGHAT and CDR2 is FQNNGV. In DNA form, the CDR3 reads TGTGCCAGCAGCTTAGAGGCGGACCGGGAGCAGTACTTC. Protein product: CASSLEADREQYF.

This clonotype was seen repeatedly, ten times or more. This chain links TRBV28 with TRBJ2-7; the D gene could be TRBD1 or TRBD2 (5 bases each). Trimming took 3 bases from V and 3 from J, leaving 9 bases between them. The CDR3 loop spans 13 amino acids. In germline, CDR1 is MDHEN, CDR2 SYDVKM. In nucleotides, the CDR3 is TGTGCCAGCAGTTTGGGGGTTGGCTACGAGCAGTACTTC. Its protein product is CASSLGVGYEQYF.

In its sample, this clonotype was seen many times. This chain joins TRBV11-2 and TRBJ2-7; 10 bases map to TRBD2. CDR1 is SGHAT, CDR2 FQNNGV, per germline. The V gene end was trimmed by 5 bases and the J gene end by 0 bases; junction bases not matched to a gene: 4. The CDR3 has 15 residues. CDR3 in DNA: TGTGCCAGCAGCAAAACTAGCGGGACCTCCTACGAGCAGTACTTC. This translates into CASSKTSGTSYEQYF.

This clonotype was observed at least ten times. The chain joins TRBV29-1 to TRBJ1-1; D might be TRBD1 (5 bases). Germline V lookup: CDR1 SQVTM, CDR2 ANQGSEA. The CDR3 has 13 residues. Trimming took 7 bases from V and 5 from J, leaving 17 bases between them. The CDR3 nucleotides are TGCAGCGCTCGGACACAGGTTCGGACTGAAGCTTTCTTT. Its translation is CSARTQVRTEAFF.